This T cell receptor beta chain was retrieved from a study of blood T cell repertoires in COVID-19. Study details: T cells, B-cell-depleted T cells, or PBMCs provided the cDNA or gDNA that served as material.

Researchers sorted participants into cohorts using their self-reported clinical history. Per the original methods: Counts of nucleated cells, estimated from reference gene primer amplification, were obtained. The assay was immunoSEQ multiplex PCR, and TCRdb's table has in-frame clones only and misses some. The D gene and trimming were derived from the DNA, and the V and J assignments and clone size from that table. The table shows hundreds of thousands of clones, with 86% occurring only once. The CDR3 is 15 residues long. Trimming at V came to 5 bases and at J to 4 bases, leaving 5 bases not matched to a gene. Per the germline V gene, CDR1 is SGHAT and CDR2 is FQNNGV.

Input material: PBMCs or T cells enriched from blood (not recorded which). This receptor was obtained from a woman aged 45-60 years who had recovered from COVID-19. The genes are TRBV11-2 and TRBJ2-5, with 12 bases matching TRBD2. The CDR3 reads CASSTQGLAGETQYF. For the CDR3, the DNA is TGTGCCAGCAGCACACAGGGACTAGCGGGAGAGACCCAGTACTTC.